The rows below give T cell receptor beta chains drawn from one sample of a study of T cell responses to AZD1222 COVID-19 vaccine. TCRdb keeps only in-frame clones here, not all; method: immunoSEQ multiplex PCR. In the table there are 110,000 to 150,000 clones, 89% of which are singletons. Sample: peripheral blood, taken on day 0 of AZD1222 vaccination. Receptors were obtained from an adult in good health. CDR3s include the opening cysteine and the closing phenylalanine or tryptophan. D genes are given only for firm matches. Where a row states a size, it is once, few, many or the class of an expanded clone; other rows omit it.

d_gene: NA; abundance: NA; j_gene: TRBJ1-1; v_gene: TRBV5-6; CDR3nt: TGTGCCAGCAGCTTGGAAGGACACACTGAAGCTTTCTTT; CDR3aa: CASSLEGHTEAFF
d_gene: NA; abundance: NA; j_gene: TRBJ1-2; v_gene: TRBV5-6; CDR3nt: TGTGCCAGCAGCTTAGGTTTTGGCTACACCTTC; CDR3aa: CASSLGFGYTF
d_gene: NA; abundance: NA; j_gene: TRBJ1-5; v_gene: TRBV21-1; CDR3nt: TGTGCCCCACTTAGGGGACGGAGTAATAATCAGCCCCAGCATTTT; CDR3aa: CAPLRGRSNNQPQHF
d_gene: NA; abundance: NA; j_gene: TRBJ2-7; v_gene: TRBV27; CDR3nt: TGTGCCAGCAGTTTGGGGCCGGCAGGAACGGGGGAGCAGTACTTC; CDR3aa: CASSLGPAGTGEQYF
d_gene: NA; abundance: NA; j_gene: TRBJ1-5; v_gene: TRBV19; CDR3nt: TGTGCCAGTAGGCAGGGGAGGAATCAGCCCCAGCATTTT; CDR3aa: CASRQGRNQPQHF
d_gene: NA; abundance: NA; j_gene: TRBJ1-1; v_gene: TRBV28; CDR3nt: TGTGCCACTTCACCGCCTGGGGCTGAAGCTTTCTTT; CDR3aa: CATSPPGAEAFF
d_gene: NA; abundance: NA; j_gene: TRBJ1-1; v_gene: TRBV12-3/TRBV12-4; CDR3nt: TGTGCCAGCAGAAAGCAGGGTAACACTGAAGCTTTCTTT; CDR3aa: CASRKQGNTEAFF
d_gene: NA; abundance: once; j_gene: TRBJ1-1; v_gene: TRBV10-3; CDR3nt: TGTGCCATCAGTGAGTCGTACACCCCGGTAAGAGCTTTTGAAGCTTTCTTT; CDR3aa: CAISESYTPVRAFEAFF
d_gene: TRBD2; abundance: NA; j_gene: TRBJ2-7; v_gene: TRBV9; CDR3nt: TGTGCCAGCAGCGTAGGGGGACTAGCGGGAGTTTACGAGCAGTACTTC; CDR3aa: CASSVGGLAGVYEQYF
d_gene: TRBD1; abundance: NA; j_gene: TRBJ1-2; v_gene: TRBV28; CDR3nt: TGTGCCAGCAGTTTACGGGGGACAGGGGGATTTTACTATGGCTACACCTTC; CDR3aa: CASSLRGTGGFYYGYTF
d_gene: NA; abundance: NA; j_gene: TRBJ1-3; v_gene: TRBV5-1; CDR3nt: TGCGCCAGCAGCTTGGCCTCAGGAGCATCCTCTGGAAACACCATATATTTT; CDR3aa: CASSLASGASSGNTIYF
d_gene: NA; abundance: NA; j_gene: TRBJ2-3; v_gene: TRBV15; CDR3nt: TGTGCCACCAGCAGAGATCGGAGGGGGGCCACAGATACGCAGTATTTT; CDR3aa: CATSRDRRGATDTQYF
d_gene: TRBD1; abundance: NA; j_gene: TRBJ1-2; v_gene: TRBV13; CDR3nt: TGTGCCAGCACCGCGCAGGGGGAGGGTGGCTACACCTTC; CDR3aa: CASTAQGEGGYTF
d_gene: NA; abundance: NA; j_gene: TRBJ1-2; v_gene: TRBV10-3; CDR3nt: TGTGCCATCAGTGTACCGGGCCGCTATGGCTACACCTTC; CDR3aa: CAISVPGRYGYTF
d_gene: NA; abundance: few; j_gene: TRBJ2-7; v_gene: TRBV7-8; CDR3nt: TGTGCCAGCAGCCGCAGGACAGTAACCTACGAGCAGTACTTC; CDR3aa: CASSRRTVTYEQYF
d_gene: TRBD1; abundance: NA; j_gene: TRBJ2-1; v_gene: TRBV6-4; CDR3nt: TGTGCCAGCAGCCCGACAGGGGAAGGGTTTAATGAGCAGTTCTTC; CDR3aa: CASSPTGEGFNEQFF
d_gene: TRBD1; abundance: NA; j_gene: TRBJ1-6; v_gene: TRBV5-1; CDR3nt: TGCGCCAGCAAGATCAGATCGGGACAGGGGGATTCACCCCTCCACTTT; CDR3aa: CASKIRSGQGDSPLHF
d_gene: NA; abundance: NA; j_gene: TRBJ1-3; v_gene: TRBV6-6; CDR3nt: TGTGCCAGCAGTTACGGTCTGGGCGCTGGAAACACCATATATTTT; CDR3aa: CASSYGLGAGNTIYF
d_gene: TRBD1; abundance: NA; j_gene: TRBJ2-7; v_gene: TRBV3-1/TRBV3-2; CDR3nt: TGTGCCAGCAGCCAAGGCATCACAGGGGGCTCCTACGAGCAGTACTTC; CDR3aa: CASSQGITGGSYEQYF
d_gene: TRBD2; abundance: NA; j_gene: TRBJ2-1; v_gene: TRBV3-1/TRBV3-2; CDR3nt: TGTGCCAGCAGCCAAGGTCCGGCTAGCGGGGGGGACAATGAGCAGTTCTTC; CDR3aa: CASSQGPASGGDNEQFF
d_gene: NA; abundance: NA; j_gene: TRBJ2-4; v_gene: TRBV14; CDR3nt: TGTGCCAGCAGCCAAAGGTTACAAGAAAAAAACATTCAGTACTTC; CDR3aa: CASSQRLQEKNIQYF
d_gene: NA; abundance: NA; j_gene: TRBJ2-7; v_gene: TRBV5-1; CDR3nt: TGCGCCAGCAGCTTCGGGTCCCCCTACGAGCAGTACTTC; CDR3aa: CASSFGSPYEQYF
d_gene: NA; abundance: NA; j_gene: TRBJ1-1; v_gene: TRBV12-3/TRBV12-4; CDR3nt: TGTGCCAGCAGTCCCCGCCGGGGCACTGAAGCTTTCTTT; CDR3aa: CASSPRRGTEAFF
d_gene: NA; abundance: NA; j_gene: TRBJ2-3; v_gene: TRBV30; CDR3nt: TGTGCCTGGAGCCCCTTAAGTGGTTGGGATACGCAGTATTTT; CDR3aa: CAWSPLSGWDTQYF
d_gene: TRBD2; abundance: NA; j_gene: TRBJ2-7; v_gene: TRBV12-3/TRBV12-4; CDR3nt: TGTGCCAGCACCCCCGGGGGAGGGTACGAGCAGTACTTC; CDR3aa: CASTPGGGYEQYF
d_gene: NA; abundance: NA; j_gene: TRBJ1-1; v_gene: TRBV12-5; CDR3nt: TGTGCTAGTGGTTTGGTAAAGAGGATGAACACTGAAGCTTTCTTT; CDR3aa: CASGLVKRMNTEAFF
d_gene: NA; abundance: NA; j_gene: TRBJ1-5; v_gene: TRBV6-5; CDR3nt: TGTGCCAGCAGTAAACAAGAAAATCAGCCCCAGCATTTT; CDR3aa: CASSKQENQPQHF
d_gene: NA; abundance: NA; j_gene: TRBJ1-5; v_gene: TRBV28; CDR3nt: TGTGCCAGCATGGGACTTCGCCGGCCCCAGCATTTT; CDR3aa: CASMGLRRPQHF
d_gene: TRBD2; abundance: NA; j_gene: TRBJ2-7; v_gene: TRBV5-1; CDR3nt: TGCGCCAGCAGCCCCAGGGGTAGCGGGACGGTCGAGCAGTACTTC; CDR3aa: CASSPRGSGTVEQYF
d_gene: NA; abundance: NA; j_gene: TRBJ1-1; v_gene: TRBV28; CDR3nt: TGTGCCAGCAGTGGGCTGAACACTGAAGCTTTCTTT; CDR3aa: CASSGLNTEAFF
d_gene: NA; abundance: NA; j_gene: TRBJ1-2; v_gene: TRBV10-3; CDR3nt: TGTGCCATCAGACGTGGCCCACAGAGAGATGGCTACACCTTC; CDR3aa: CAIRRGPQRDGYTF
d_gene: NA; abundance: NA; j_gene: TRBJ2-5; v_gene: TRBV7-9; CDR3nt: TGTGCCAGCAGCTTAGCGCGCTTGGGGGGGCCCCAAGAGACCCAGTACTTC; CDR3aa: CASSLARLGGPQETQYF
d_gene: NA; abundance: NA; j_gene: TRBJ2-3; v_gene: TRBV15; CDR3nt: TGTGCCACCAGCAGAGATAGGCCGGGGGGCCCTGATACGCAGTATTTT; CDR3aa: CATSRDRPGGPDTQYF
d_gene: NA; abundance: NA; j_gene: TRBJ2-7; v_gene: TRBV6-5; CDR3nt: TGTGCCAGCAGTTACCCCAATTCCTACGAGCAGTACTTC; CDR3aa: CASSYPNSYEQYF
d_gene: TRBD1; abundance: NA; j_gene: TRBJ1-4; v_gene: TRBV28; CDR3nt: TGTGCCAGCAGAAACCAAGGTCTCAGGGGGCAAGGGGAAAAACTGTTTTTT; CDR3aa: CASRNQGLRGQGEKLFF
d_gene: TRBD1; abundance: NA; j_gene: TRBJ1-2; v_gene: TRBV4-2; CDR3nt: TGTGCCAGCAGCCGACCGACAGGGAACGGGGGAAGCTACACCTTC; CDR3aa: CASSRPTGNGGSYTF
d_gene: TRBD2; abundance: NA; j_gene: TRBJ2-3; v_gene: TRBV10-1; CDR3nt: TGCGCCAGCAGCGGTCTTGGCGGGGGGGCAAATTCATTCGATACGCAGTATTTT; CDR3aa: CASSGLGGGANSFDTQYF
d_gene: TRBD1; abundance: NA; j_gene: TRBJ2-6; v_gene: TRBV3-1/TRBV3-2; CDR3nt: TGTGCCAGCAGCCCCGGGACAGGCCAACGTAGACTCTCTGGGGCCAACGTCCTGACTTTC; CDR3aa: CASSPGTGQRRLSGANVLTF
d_gene: NA; abundance: NA; j_gene: TRBJ2-1; v_gene: TRBV9; CDR3nt: TGTGCCAGCAGCGTAGCTACGGGGTCCGCAAATGAGCAGTTCTTC; CDR3aa: CASSVATGSANEQFF
d_gene: NA; abundance: NA; j_gene: TRBJ1-2; v_gene: TRBV21-1; CDR3nt: TGTGCCAGCAGCAAAGCCGTCAGTTTGGGGCTGAACTATGGCTACACCTTC; CDR3aa: CASSKAVSLGLNYGYTF
d_gene: NA; abundance: NA; j_gene: TRBJ2-5; v_gene: TRBV12-3/TRBV12-4; CDR3nt: TGTGCCAGCTCGGTAGCGAACCAAGAGACCCAGTACTTC; CDR3aa: CASSVANQETQYF
d_gene: NA; abundance: NA; j_gene: TRBJ2-6; v_gene: TRBV4-1; CDR3nt: TGCGCCAGCAGCCTGAGGGGAGGAGACCGACCCGGGGCCAACGTCCTGACTTTC; CDR3aa: CASSLRGGDRPGANVLTF
d_gene: TRBD1; abundance: NA; j_gene: TRBJ1-4; v_gene: TRBV25-1; CDR3nt: TGTGCCAGCAGTGAATTAACAGGGGCCCTTAATGAAAAACTGTTTTTT; CDR3aa: CASSELTGALNEKLFF